This T cell receptor beta chain came from a study of shared clonotypes between healthy human individuals (dated by TCRdb to the early 2020s). Study-level background: A few men and two women, aged 18 to 49 years, made up the cohort. For each donor, CD4 naive and CD4 memory were each given three plates, CD8 naive was given two plates, and CD8 memory was given one plate. Blood TCR repertoires of five healthy adults were deeply sequenced to estimate repertoire size and the extent of clonotype sharing between individuals. To increase sequencing depth and limit assay-specific biases, different laboratories used diverse techniques to prepare libraries and sequence TCR repertoires. Between about 0.85 and 9.5 billion PBMCs per donor were obtained by leukapheresis.

TCR CDR3 regions were amplified from genomic DNA by multiplex PCR using the deep immunoSEQ assay. Extracted genomic DNA from each cell subset was spread evenly across all wells of several immunoSEQ 96-well plates, with each plate serving as a replicate. For sorted subsets, 150 to 250 ng genomic DNA, equal to tens of thousands of T cell genomes, was loaded into each replicate PCR. The purified libraries were quantified using a Qubit 3.0 fluorometer, sized with a Bioanalyzer 2100, and then quantified again using the KAPA Library Quantification kit. Each immunoSEQ 96-well plate was sequenced on its own single-read 150-cycle Illumina NextSeq 550 flow cell. Processing in the source paper ran as follows. Because the immunoSEQ output held only junctional sequences and lacked quality scores, the filtering could not match the filtering applied to full-length reads. Sequences were annotated with PyIR, a Python wrapper for IgBLAST v1.9, using IMGT germline references to assign V/J genes and CDR3. Reads were removed for weak V/J assignments (E-value above 1e-6), missing CDR3, stop codons, out-of-frame junctions, or ambiguous translated residues. V3J clonotypes were defined by identical inferred V gene, J gene, and CDR3 amino acid sequence. To compute the percentage overlap between repertoires, the number of shared unique clonotypes was divided by the size of the smaller repertoire. Repertoire richness was assessed with RTK rarefaction, the Chao1 estimator, and Recon v2.1 estimates of unobserved clonotypes. OLGA was used to compute generation probabilities for all TCRbeta clonotypes that the gDNA method yielded from several donors. What TCRdb holds here is the immuneACCESS table cut down to in-frame rearrangements. Part of the clones is not present; checked against another copy, under half of the missing clones reflect an unresolved V gene, and the others are unexplained. V and J calls and clone size are copied from that table; D and trimming were computed from the DNA. The sample records some 2,500,000 clones, more than 85% of which are singletons. The top ten constitute approximately 0.37% of the sample.

Regarding this clone: It has no known antigen specificity. One base away there is no much larger clone; base qualities are not given. This sample includes further DNA sequences coding for the same CDR3.

Paper-wide results and their limitations: Larger estimated clonotype richness was generally found for naive subsets than for memory subsets. Sharing across a handful of donors was observed for approximately 5% of naive CD4, over 3% of naive CD8, roughly 2.3% of memory CD4, and roughly 0.4% of memory CD8 clonotypes. Higher generation probabilities were observed for clonotypes shared by all four sorted-subset donors than for non-shared clonotypes. Pairwise subsampling indicated that sequencing depth was expected to affect the degree of clonotype sharing among donors. Sampling was limited to blood, and TCR repertoires in tissue likely differ from TCR repertoires in blood. Rarefaction of sorted-subset datasets indicated incomplete sequencing despite the large sequencing depth. The small number of donors limited the genetic and exposure-history diversity represented.

Donors were healthy HIV-negative adults with no recently reported acute infections or vaccinations. Every donor was a Caucasian adult residing in Nashville, Tennessee, USA. Magnetic negative selection was used to enrich CD4+ T cells, after which naive cells were positively selected on CD45RA and the negative fraction became the memory subset. After blood collection by leukapheresis, PBMCs were isolated using Ficoll-Histopaque density gradient centrifugation and then cryopreserved in the vapor phase of liquid nitrogen. Purity and quantity of every magnetically sorted T cell population were checked by analytical flow cytometry. Each sorted fraction had its genomic DNA isolated and then quantified by UV absorbance on a Nanodrop 2000c. The sequence came from a man younger than 30 in good health. Some clones in this sample may be carry-over from other donors' samples. The sequenced material came from naive CD4+ T cells from PBMCs. The cell subset or site tag for this specimen amounts to: CD45RA+ positively selected.

The DNA is as follows: TGTGCCAGCAGCTCTCCGGGACAGAGCACAGATACGCAGTATTTT. Translated, it reads CASSSPGQSTDTQYF. The sequence joins TRBV28 to TRBJ2-3, and TRBD1 matches 7 of the central bases. V trim: 6 bases; J trim: 0 bases; unmatched bases: 6. Its CDR3 holds 15 amino acids, cysteine through phenylalanine. This entry keeps only the CDR3 DNA: 45 bases, framed from base 1. Sequences MDHEN (CDR1) and SYDVKM (CDR2) are obtained from the germline V gene.